The source of this TCR beta chain is a study of CDR3 diversity in severe acne. Germline loops: CDR1 LGHNA, CDR2 YNFKEQ. The CDR3 length is 9 residues, termini included. TCRdb re-derived calls from the PCR reads in MiXCR, one entry per CDR3 protein. The sample contains around 85,000 distinct CDR3 sequences, under 55% of which appear only once. Of note for this clonotype: Here the CDR3 omits its conserved ending phenylalanine or tryptophan, so a read error is the likely source. The DNA is omitted, as the CDR3 cannot be located on it reliably, and the CDR3 follows TCRdb's listing.

The V call is TRBV4-2, the J call TRBJ2-5; the table's D call TRBD1 went unverified against the DNA. This sequence originates from a male donor with severe acne vulgaris. The sequenced sample consisted of blood. CDR3 sequence: CASSVPGTA.